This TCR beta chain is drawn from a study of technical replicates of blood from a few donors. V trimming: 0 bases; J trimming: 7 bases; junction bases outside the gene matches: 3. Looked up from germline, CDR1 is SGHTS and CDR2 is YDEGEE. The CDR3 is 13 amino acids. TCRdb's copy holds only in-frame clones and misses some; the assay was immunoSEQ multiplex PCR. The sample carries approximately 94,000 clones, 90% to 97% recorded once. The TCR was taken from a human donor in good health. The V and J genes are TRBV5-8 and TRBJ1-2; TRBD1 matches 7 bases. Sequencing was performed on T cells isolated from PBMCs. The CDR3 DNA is TGTGCCAGCAGCTTGGACAGGGGTGGTGGCTACACCTTC. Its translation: CASSLDRGGGYTF.